The sequence of this T cell receptor beta chain was determined in a study of blood T cell repertoires in COVID-19. Study-level information: The United States, Italy and Spain provided the acute and convalescent COVID-19 samples. Sources were T cells, B-cell-depleted T cells, or PBMCs; the material itself was cDNA or gDNA.

The V and J ends lost 7 bases and 4 bases respectively, with 9 bases between them. The CDR3 extends over 13 amino acids. Germline V gives CDR1 KGHDR, CDR2 SFDVKD. In the source study's methods: Reference gene primer amplification gave estimated nucleated cell counts. Clones were sequenced by immunoSEQ multiplex PCR, and TCRdb holds only the in-frame ones, with some missing. The V and J calls and the clone size are those of that table, but D and trimming were determined from the DNA. This table has approximately 46,000 clones, about 70% appearing once. This TCR came from a man older than 75 with acute or convalescent COVID-19. V and J are TRBV24-1 and TRBJ2-2; D is uncertain. Sequenced sample: peripheral blood. CDR3 in amino acids: CATRAVGTGELFF. CDR3 in DNA: TGTGCCACCAGGGCGGTGGGCACCGGGGAGCTGTTTTTT.